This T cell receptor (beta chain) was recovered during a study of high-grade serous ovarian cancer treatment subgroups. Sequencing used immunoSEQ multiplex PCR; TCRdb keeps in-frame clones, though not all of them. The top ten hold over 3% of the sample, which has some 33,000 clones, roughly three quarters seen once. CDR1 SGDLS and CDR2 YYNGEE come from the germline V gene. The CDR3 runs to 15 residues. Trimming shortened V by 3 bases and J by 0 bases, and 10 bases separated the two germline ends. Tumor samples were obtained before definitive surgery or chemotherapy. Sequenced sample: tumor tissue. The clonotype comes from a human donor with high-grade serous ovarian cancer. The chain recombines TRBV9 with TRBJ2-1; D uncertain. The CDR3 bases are TGTGCCAGCAGCGCTGGTCCGAGCTCCTACAATGAGCAGTTCTTC. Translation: CASSAGPSSYNEQFF.